These 22 T cell receptor beta chains originate from one sample sequenced in a study of identical twins. TCRdb fed the 5' RACE reads into MiXCR, producing one record per CDR3 protein. Found here are hundreds of thousands of distinct CDR3 sequences, around a tenth of them singletons; the top ten hold around 5.1%. The specimen sequenced was memory (CD45RO+) T cells sorted from blood. These receptors all stem from a young woman in good health.

This clonotype occurred a few times. The chain couples TRBV11-2 to TRBJ1-2, with 7 bases aligning to TRBD1. The germline V gene encodes CDR1 SGHAT and CDR2 FQNNGV. The CDR3 sequence is 14 residues long. Trimming cost V 7 bases and J 8 bases; bases outside gene matches: 13. The CDR3 reads CASTLIDRAWGYTF. CDR3 nucleotides: TGTGCCAGCACCCTAATAGACAGGGCCTGGGGCTACACCTTC.

The chain uses TRBV12-2 and TRBJ2-1. TRBV12-2 is shown as a pseudogene. This CDR3 spans 15 amino acids. CDR3 loop: CASRHEAPDGNEQFF. The CDR3 DNA reads as TGTGCAAGTCGCCACGAGGCACCCGATGGGAATGAGCAGTTCTTC.

The chain uses TRBV5-1 and TRBJ2-5, with TRBD1 as a possible D gene (5 bases). The CDR3 is 14 residues long. Trimming took off 0 bases at V and 7 bases at J, with 13 bases between the two ends. CDR1 is SGHRS, CDR2 YFSETQ, per germline. CDR3 coding DNA: TGCGCCAGCAGCTTGGGACAGTGGGAAGGGACCCAGTACTTC. Amino acid sequence: CASSLGQWEGTQYF.

This clonotype was counted between two and nine times. The rearrangement uses TRBV30 and TRBJ2-5; maybe TRBD1 (5 bases). There are 12 residues in the CDR3. CDR1 is GTSNPN, CDR2 SVGIG, per germline (reference sequence). The V and J ends lost 4 bases and 7 bases respectively, with 13 bases between them. CDR3 loop: CAWTQIRGTQYF. In DNA form, the CDR3 reads TGTGCCTGGACCCAAATAAGGGGGACCCAGTACTTC.

This clonotype was found a few times. This chain uses TRBV2 with TRBJ2-7, with 8 nucleotides matching TRBD1. V shed 6 bases and J 4 bases; nucleotides not matched to a gene: 5. Germline-derived CDR1 and CDR2 are SNHLY and FYNNEI. The CDR3 covers 13 residues. CDR3 region: CASSSQGAYEQYF. DNA for the CDR3: TGTGCCAGCAGCAGCCAGGGGGCATACGAGCAGTACTTC.

This clonotype was observed a handful of times. This chain connects TRBV25-1 to TRBJ2-1; 7 positions agree with TRBD1. The germline V gene encodes CDR1 MGHDK and CDR2 SYGVNS. Germline trimming cut 6 bases from V and 6 bases from J; bases unmatched to any gene: 8. The CDR3 runs to 14 residues. CDR3 protein: CASSRDSLGNEQFF. The CDR3 DNA reads TGTGCCAGCAGCCGGGACAGCCTAGGCAATGAGCAGTTCTTC. The full variable domain, rest sourced from reference TRBV25-1 and TRBJ2-1, is EADIYQTPRYLVIGTGKKITLECSQTMGHDKMYWYQQDPGMELHLIHYSYGVNSTEKGDLSSESTVSRIRTEHFPLTLESARPSHTSQYLCASSRDSLGNEQFFGPGTRLTVL.

This clonotype was counted a single time. This chain connects TRBV5-5 to TRBJ2-6; no clear D gene. This CDR3 is built from 16 residues. The germline CDR1 and CDR2 sequences are SGHKS and YYEKEE (reference sequence). V was trimmed by 4 bases and J by 0 bases, leaving 11 bases between them. CDR3 nucleotide sequence: TGTGCCAGCAGCGTGGACCTGAGCTCTGGGGCCAACGTCCTGACTTTC. Protein sequence: CASSVDLSSGANVLTF. Combining the CDR3 with reference TRBV5-5 and TRBJ2-6 gives the whole variable domain DAGVTQSPTHLIKTRGQQVTLRCSPISGHKSVSWYQQVLGQGPQFIFQYYEKEERGRGNFPDRFSARQFPNYSSELNVNALLLGDSALYLCASSVDLSSGANVLTFGAGSRLTVL.

This clonotype was found a few times. The chain employs TRBV20-1 and TRBJ2-7; possible D gene TRBD2, 6 bases. The germline CDR1 and CDR2 sequences are DFQATT and SNEGSKA (reference sequence). V was clipped by 0 bases and J by 12 bases, with 18 bases between them. This CDR3 is built from 13 residues. The CDR3 loop reads CSARDLGGLRVYF. The CDR3 bases are TGCAGTGCTAGAGACCTGGGGGGTCTGCGAGTGTACTTC.

This clonotype occurred a few times. The chain couples TRBV5-5 to TRBJ1-2, with 8 positions matching TRBD1. The CDR3 loop spans 17 amino acids. The V gene end was trimmed by 0 bases and the J gene end by 4 bases; junction bases not matched to a gene: 11. CDR1 SGHKS and CDR2 YYEKEE come from the germline V gene (reference sequence). CDR3 DNA sequence: TGTGCCAGCAGCTTGGGGGCCGGGACAGGAGATATCTATGGCTACACCTTC. This sequence encodes CASSLGAGTGDIYGYTF.

This clonotype was counted only a few times. The chain carries TRBV3-1 and TRBJ1-2, with D hard to call. The germline V gene has CDR1 LGHDT and CDR2 YNNKEL (reference sequence). This CDR3 is 15 amino acids long. V dropped 0 bases and J dropped 6 bases, with 14 bases sitting between them. In DNA form, the CDR3 reads TGTGCCAGCAGCCAAGACGCGGCCTTCAGGCATGGCTACACCTTC. Its protein is CASSQDAAFRHGYTF.

This clonotype was seen only a few times. The J gene is TRBJ2-5, the V gene TRBV6-5, with D tentatively TRBD1 or TRBD2 (7 bases each). The ends were cut back, 2 bases at V and 4 bases at J, with 14 bases in the middle. CDR3 length equals 15 residues. CDR1 is MNHEY and CDR2 is SVGAGI in the germline V gene. CDR3 DNA sequence: TGTGCCAGCAGTTACAGACAGGGAGGGCGAGAGACCCAGTACTTC. Its translation: CASSYRQGGRETQYF.

CDR3 nucleotide sequence: TGCAGTGCTAGTAATCCCAGACAGACGCAGTATTTT. This gives the protein CSASNPRQTQYF. The V gene is TRBV20-1, the J gene TRBJ2-3, with D possibly matching TRBD1 (5 bases). The CDR3 spans 12 residues. Germline V gives CDR1 DFQATT, CDR2 SNEGSKA (reference sequence). V lost 3 bases and J 9 bases, leaving 13 bases between the germline ends.

The chain links TRBV25-1 to TRBJ1-3; 7 bases are shared with TRBD1. CDR3 length: 13 residues. Germline CDR1 MGHDK, CDR2 SYGVNS. V dropped 8 bases and J dropped 4; count of bases not matched to a gene: 5. In nucleotides, the CDR3 is TGTGCCAGCCACGACAGGGCCGGAAACACCATATATTTT. Encoded protein: CASHDRAGNTIYF.

This chain links TRBV20-1 with TRBJ1-5; D is undetermined. Judging by the DNA end, TRBJ2-3 fits better; the J call may be wrong. Per the germline V gene, CDR1 is DFQATT and CDR2 is SNEGSKA (reference sequence). This CDR3 spans 14 amino acids. DNA of the CDR3: TGCAGTGCTGCGGACCCGAATAGCAATCAGCCCCAGTATTTT. Amino acid sequence: CSAADPNSNQPQYF.

This clonotype was counted many times. V and J are TRBV18 and TRBJ2-4; weak D call: TRBD2 (6 bases). Germline CDR1 KGHSH, CDR2 LQKENI. This CDR3 region has 16 residues. V was shortened by 0 bases and J by 5 bases, with 14 bases between the two germline ends. CDR3 sequence reads: CASSPPLGTGQNIQYF. DNA of the CDR3: TGTGCCAGCTCACCACCTTTAGGGACTGGCCAAAACATTCAGTACTTC.

A few counts support this clonotype. The CDR3 loop is CASSHPGQGGGQYF. As DNA, the CDR3 is TGTGCCAGCAGTCACCCGGGACAGGGGGGCGGGCAGTACTTC. The chain links TRBV28 to TRBJ2-7; 11 bases match TRBD1. Germline V gene lookup returns CDR1 MDHEN and CDR2 SYDVKM. The CDR3 totals 14 residues. Losses at the gene ends were 5 bases for V and 9 bases for J; bases not matched to a gene: 9.

The table lists this clonotype with a few counts. The chain uses TRBV6-5 and TRBJ2-1; 9 bases are a match to TRBD2. Germline V CDR1 and CDR2: MNHEY, SVGAGI. The V and J ends lost 2 bases and 5 bases, in that order; junction bases with no gene match: 7. The CDR3 runs to 16 residues. This CDR3 is CASSYLTSGWDNEQFF. DNA of the CDR3: TGTGCCAGCAGTTACCTGACTAGCGGCTGGGACAATGAGCAGTTCTTC.

This clonotype was seen a few times. For the CDR3, the DNA is TGCAGTGCTAGCGATTCTCCGGGCTACACCTTC. This gives the protein CSASDSPGYTF. The gene calls are TRBV20-1 and TRBJ1-2; D gene unclear. Deletions cut 3 bases from V and 8 bases from J, with 10 bases between. The CDR3 is 11 residues long. The germline CDR1 and CDR2 sequences are DFQATT and SNEGSKA (reference sequence).

The chain recombines TRBV11-3 with TRBJ1-4, with unresolved D. Between the trimmed V and J ends, which lost 6 bases and 5 bases, there was a span of 13 bases. The germline gives CDR1 SGHNT, CDR2 YENEEA. The CDR3 spans 14 residues. The CDR3 DNA reads TGTGCCAGCAGGCTTTCAGCCAGCAATGAAAAACTGTTTTTT. Residues: CASRLSASNEKLFF.

The chain joins TRBV12-5 to TRBJ2-5; a possible D gene is TRBD2 (7 bases). The V gene's germline CDR1 is LGHNT and CDR2 FRNRAP. This CDR3 region has 14 residues. V was clipped by 7 bases and J by 5 bases, with 17 bases between them. Here the CDR3 reads CASALFGGRETQYF. DNA of the CDR3: TGTGCTAGTGCGTTATTCGGGGGGCGCGAGACCCAGTACTTC.

In this sample, this clonotype turned up a few times. V gene TRBV9 combines with J gene TRBJ2-3, with 8 bases matching TRBD1. The V and J ends lost 4 bases and 2 bases, in that order; junction bases with no gene match: 6. The CDR3 has 15 amino acids. Germline loops: CDR1 SGDLS, CDR2 YYNGEE. The CDR3 nucleotides read TGTGCCAGCAGCCAGGGGGCTAAGCCCACAGATACGCAGTATTTT. Its translation: CASSQGAKPTDTQYF.

This clonotype was counted only a few times. V is TRBV29-1 and J is TRBJ1-2, with D unclear. The CDR3 runs 12 residues. In germline, CDR1 is SQVTM, CDR2 ANQGSEA. V gave up 4 bases and J gave up 5 bases, with 11 bases separating them. DNA for the CDR3: TGCAGCGTTGCGGTTTGGGAGTATGGCTACACCTTC. Translating it yields CSVAVWEYGYTF.